The clone carrying this T cell receptor beta chain was seen repeatedly, ten times or more. No antigen is known for it. These data belong to a study of Graves' ophthalmopathy and Graves' hyperthyroidism. Background on the study: Peripheral blood was collected at initial diagnosis, before any treatment.

Amplified TCR beta CDR3 regions were obtained using RNA transcripts as template. After a first-round RT-PCR with HTBI primers, a second-round multiplex PCR was run. TCRdb redid the calling of the multiplex PCR reads with MiXCR, one entry per CDR3 protein. This sample carries about 370,000 distinct CDR3 sequences, about 17% of them seen once, and the ten largest clones take 2% to 3%. With V trimmed by 7 bases and J by 4 bases, 13 bases remained unmatched. The CDR3 runs to 15 residues. Germline values: CDR1 MDHEN, CDR2 SYDVKM. The study excluded patients with other autoimmune diseases, uncontrolled infections, pregnancy or lactation. Study-level points and caveats: Blood samples also showed most expanded thyroid clonotypes exceeding 0.001 frequency.

J is TRBJ2-7 and V is TRBV28; 7 nucleotides match TRBD2. This receptor was taken from an adult woman with stable Graves' hyperthyroidism. Sample: peripheral blood. CDR3 sequence reads: CASTPLAGATYEQYF. As DNA, the CDR3 is TGTGCCAGCACCCCGTTGGCGGGAGCAACGTACGAGCAGTACTTC.